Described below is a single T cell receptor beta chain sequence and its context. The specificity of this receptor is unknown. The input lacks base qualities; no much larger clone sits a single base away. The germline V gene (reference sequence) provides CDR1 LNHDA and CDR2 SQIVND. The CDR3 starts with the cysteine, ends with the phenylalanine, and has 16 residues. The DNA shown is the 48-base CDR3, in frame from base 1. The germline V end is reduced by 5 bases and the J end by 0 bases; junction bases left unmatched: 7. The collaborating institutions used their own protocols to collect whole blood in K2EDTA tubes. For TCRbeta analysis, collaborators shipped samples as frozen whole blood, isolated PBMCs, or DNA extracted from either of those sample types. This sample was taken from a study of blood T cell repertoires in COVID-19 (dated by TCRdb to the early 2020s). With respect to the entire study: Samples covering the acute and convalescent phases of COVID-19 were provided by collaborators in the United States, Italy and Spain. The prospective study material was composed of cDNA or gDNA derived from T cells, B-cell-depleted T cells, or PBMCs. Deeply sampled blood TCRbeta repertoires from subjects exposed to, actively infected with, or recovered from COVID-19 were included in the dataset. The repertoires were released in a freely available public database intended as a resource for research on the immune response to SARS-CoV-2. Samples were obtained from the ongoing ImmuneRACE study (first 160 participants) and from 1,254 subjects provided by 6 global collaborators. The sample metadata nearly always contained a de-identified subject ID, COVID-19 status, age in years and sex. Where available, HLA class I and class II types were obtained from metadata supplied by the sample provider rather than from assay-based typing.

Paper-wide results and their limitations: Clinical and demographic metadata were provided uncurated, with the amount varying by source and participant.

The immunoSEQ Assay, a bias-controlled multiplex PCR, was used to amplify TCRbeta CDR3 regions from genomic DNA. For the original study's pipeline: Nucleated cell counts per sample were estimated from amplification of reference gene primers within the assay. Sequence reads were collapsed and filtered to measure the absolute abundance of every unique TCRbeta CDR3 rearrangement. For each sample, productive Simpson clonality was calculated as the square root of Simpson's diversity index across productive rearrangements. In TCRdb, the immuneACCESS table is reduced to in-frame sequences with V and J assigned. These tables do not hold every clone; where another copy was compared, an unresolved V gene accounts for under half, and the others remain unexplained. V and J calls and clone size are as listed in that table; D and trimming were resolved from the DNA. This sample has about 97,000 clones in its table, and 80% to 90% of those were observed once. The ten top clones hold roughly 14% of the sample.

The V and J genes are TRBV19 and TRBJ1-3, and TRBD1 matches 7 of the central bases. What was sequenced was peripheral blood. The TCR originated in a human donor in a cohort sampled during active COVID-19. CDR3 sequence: CASSGMTGLSGNTIYF. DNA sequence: TGTGCCAGTAGTGGGATGACAGGGCTCTCTGGAAACACCATATATTTT.